The 22 T cell receptor beta chains given below trace back to one sample, sequenced in a study of blood T cell repertoires in COVID-19. Produced via immunoSEQ multiplex PCR; TCRdb's table is partial and in-frame only. Seen here are 250,000 or so clones, almost 85% observed once, and the top ten hold around 4%. Material: peripheral blood. Source of these receptors: a man aged 45-65 years with acute or convalescent COVID-19.

The chain has TRBV4-2 and TRBJ2-7; TRBD2 agrees at 12 bases. Germline CDR1 is LGHNA and CDR2 is YNFKEQ. Trimming cost V 4 bases and J 4 bases; bases outside gene matches: 2. CDR3 length: 14 amino acids. CDR3 in amino acids: CASSPGLAGYEQYF. CDR3 bases: TGTGCCAGCAGCCCGGGACTAGCGGGTTACGAGCAGTACTTC.

Points on this clone: Other DNA sequences in this sample translate to the same CDR3. This chain connects TRBV30 to TRBJ2-7; unclear D gene. Trimming cost V 5 bases and J 6 bases, with 11 bases left between them. The CDR3 is made up of 11 amino acids. Germline CDR1 and CDR2: GTSNPN and SVGIG (reference sequence). As DNA, the CDR3 is TGTGCCTGGGGAACCTCGGGCGAGCAGTACTTC. The encoded protein is CAWGTSGEQYF. The variable domain in full, completed from reference TRBV30 and TRBJ2-7, reads SQTIHQWPATLVQPVGSPLSLECTVEGTSNPNLYWYRQAAGRGLQLLFYSVGIGQISSEVPQNLSASRPQDRQFILSSKKLLLSDSGFYLCAWGTSGEQYFGPGTRLTVT.

The CDR3 DNA sequence: TGTGCCAGCAGCGGAGACAGGGTTCGGGATTACACTGAAGCTTTCTTT. Its protein product is CASSGDRVRDYTEAFF. This chain connects TRBV9 to TRBJ1-1, with TRBD1 identical over 7 bases. CDR3 length equals 16 residues. Germline-derived CDR1 and CDR2 are SGDLS and YYNGEE. The junction had 11 bases not matched to a gene; V was cut back by 3 bases and J by 3 bases.

This clone was found once. This rearrangement joins TRBV9 to TRBJ2-1; 8 positions agree with TRBD2. The CDR3 totals 21 residues. Per the germline V gene, CDR1 is SGDLS and CDR2 is YYNGEE. J gave up 5 bases and V 1 base, and 23 bases lay outside the gene matches. The CDR3 region has the DNA TGTGCCAGCAGCGTAAGTCCCCCCCCCTCCAGCGGGAGTCGGCGGGACAATGAGCAGTTCTTC. Its translation is CASSVSPPPSSGSRRDNEQFF.

This chain connects TRBV19 to TRBJ2-5; 7 bases fit TRBD2. The germline CDR1 and CDR2 sequences are LNHDA and SQIVND (reference sequence). After removal of 4 bases from V and 5 bases from J, the junction contained 10 bases not matched to a gene. The length of the CDR3 is 15 residues. The CDR3 coding sequence is TGTGCCAGTAGTACTTATTCGGGGGGAGGGGAGACCCAGTACTTC. Its translation: CASSTYSGGGETQYF.

V usage is TRBV28 and J usage is TRBJ1-1; possibly TRBD1 for D (6 bases). Trimming removed 3 bases at V and 0 bases at J, with 8 bases between. The CDR3 loop spans 14 amino acids. Germline lookup yields CDR1 MDHEN and CDR2 SYDVKM. CDR3 residues: CASSLGGLNTEAFF. CDR3 nucleotide sequence: TGTGCCAGCAGTTTGGGGGGGCTGAACACTGAAGCTTTCTTT.

V usage is TRBV3-1 (or the pseudogene TRBV3-2) and J usage is TRBJ1-2; tentatively, D is TRBD1 (5 bases). V was clipped by 3 bases and J by 4 bases, with 15 bases between them. CDR1 and CDR2 (germline): LGHDT, YNNKEL (reference sequence). This CDR3 spans 15 amino acids. Here the CDR3 reads CASSHPGGGSYGYTF. CDR3 DNA sequence: TGTGCCAGCAGCCACCCCGGGGGGGGGTCCTATGGCTACACCTTC.

This clone was detected once. The V and J genes are TRBV29-1 and TRBJ1-1, with 7 positions matching TRBD1. The CDR3 contains 13 residues. In germline, CDR1 is SQVTM, CDR2 ANQGSEA. The trim removed 6 bases at V and 2 bases at J, leaving 6 bases unmatched. CDR3 amino acids: CSVSGQYNTEAFF. Written as DNA, the CDR3 is TGCAGCGTCTCGGGACAGTATAACACTGAAGCTTTCTTT.

V usage is TRBV18 and J usage is TRBJ1-5; the D is unclear. The CDR3 runs 13 residues. V was cut by 3 bases and J by 5 bases, with 8 bases left in between. Germline V lookup: CDR1 KGHSH, CDR2 LQKENI. CDR3 amino acids: CASSPQYDQPQHF. Written as DNA, the CDR3 is TGTGCCAGCTCACCCCAGTACGATCAGCCCCAGCATTTT.

The chain combines TRBV19 with TRBJ2-1; 14 nucleotides line up with TRBD2. The CDR3 runs to 19 residues. The germline CDR1 and CDR2 sequences are LNHDA and SQIVND (reference sequence). J was trimmed by 7 bases and V by 3 bases; bases with no gene match: 14. This chain's CDR3 is CASSILGTSGRLMPNEQFF. CDR3 nucleotide sequence: TGTGCCAGTAGTATTCTCGGGACTAGCGGGAGACTGATGCCGAATGAGCAGTTCTTC.

Written as DNA, the CDR3 is TGTGCCAGCTCACCTTGGCTAGCGGGGGCCTACGAGCAGTACTTC. Translated: CASSPWLAGAYEQYF. This chain connects TRBV18 to TRBJ2-7; 10 bases match TRBD2. CDR1 and CDR2 from the germline V gene are KGHSH and LQKENI. With V trimmed by 3 bases and J by 2 bases, 4 bases remained unmatched. CDR3 length: 15 amino acids.

This clone was seen a handful of times. The J gene is TRBJ2-2, the V gene TRBV11-2; 10 bases are shared with TRBD1. V lost 1 base and J lost 4; bases outside the gene matches: 6. This CDR3 has 17 residues. The germline CDR1 and CDR2 sequences are SGHAT and FQNNGV. In DNA form, the CDR3 reads TGTGCCAGCAGCTTAGGCGACGGGACAGGGGCCACCGGGGAGCTGTTTTTT. It codes for CASSLGDGTGATGELFF. Full variable domain (remainder filled in from reference TRBV11-2 and TRBJ2-2): EAGVAQSPRYKIIEKRQSVAFWCNPISGHATLYWYQQILGQGPKLLIQFQNNGVVDDSQLPKDRFSAERLKGVDSTLKIQPAKLEDSAVYLCASSLGDGTGATGELFFGEGSRLTVL.

The chain joins TRBV5-1 to TRBJ2-4, with 8 bases identical to TRBD2. Germline V lookup: CDR1 SGHRS, CDR2 YFSETQ. The CDR3 contains 15 residues. Trimming at V came to 2 bases and at J to 6 bases, leaving 7 bases not matched to a gene. The CDR3 nucleotides are TGCGCCAGCAGCTTTGAACCGGGACTAGTAAACATTCAGTACTTC. Residues: CASSFEPGLVNIQYF.

The chain is built from TRBV7-3 and TRBJ1-6; the D is unclear. With 2 bases removed from V and 4 bases from J, the gap between germline ends came to 6 bases. CDR3 length: 14 amino acids. Germline CDR1 SGHTA, CDR2 FQGTGA. CDR3 loop: CASSLWQYNSPLHF. CDR3 nucleotide sequence: TGTGCCAGCAGCTTATGGCAGTATAATTCACCCCTCCACTTT.

A single count supports this clone. The CDR3 spells CASSPGPNQPQHF. CDR3 coding DNA: TGCGCCAGCAGTCCAGGGCCCAATCAGCCCCAGCATTTT. The chain joins TRBV10-1 to TRBJ1-5, with a tentative D call TRBD1 (5 bases). The CDR3 contains 13 residues. CDR1 and CDR2 from the germline V gene are WNHNN and SYGVQD (reference sequence). V was trimmed by 5 bases and J by 3 bases, leaving 8 bases between them.

This clone was observed once. The chain employs TRBV7-9 and TRBJ1-6, with a possible D match to TRBD1 (6 bases). This CDR3 has 15 residues. V gave up 1 base and J gave up 9 bases, with 13 bases separating them. The germline V gene has CDR1 SEHNR and CDR2 FQNEAQ (reference sequence). In nucleotides, the CDR3 is TGTGCCAGCAGCTTAGGGACAGTATCCGGTTCACCCCTCCACTTT. It codes for CASSLGTVSGSPLHF. The complete variable domain, with remaining parts taken from reference TRBV7-9 and TRBJ1-6, reads DTGVSQNPRHKITKRGQNVTFRCDPISEHNRLYWYRQTLGQGPEFLTYFQNEAQLEKSRLLSDRFSAERPKGSFSTLEIQRTEQGDSAMYLCASSLGTVSGSPLHFGNGTRLTVT.

The CDR3 DNA is TGTGCCAGCAGTCTTGACAGCCAAGAGACCCAGTACTTC. Translating it yields CASSLDSQETQYF. The V gene is TRBV2, the J gene TRBJ2-5, with D perhaps TRBD1 (5 bases). The germline V and J ends were trimmed by 5 bases and 1 base, with 8 bases remaining between them. There are 13 residues in the CDR3. CDR1 and CDR2 from the germline V gene are SNHLY and FYNNEI.

The chain links TRBV7-2 to TRBJ2-1; TRBD1 agrees at 7 bases. CDR1 is SGHTA, CDR2 FQGNSA, per germline. The CDR3 has 16 residues. The junction had 3 bases not matched to a gene; V was cut back by 1 base and J by 0 bases. Written as DNA, the CDR3 is TGTGCCAGCAGCTTAGATTACAGGGGCTCCTACAATGAGCAGTTCTTC. It codes for CASSLDYRGSYNEQFF.

The chain carries TRBV3-1 (or the pseudogene TRBV3-2) and TRBJ1-6; tentative D call: TRBD1 (5 bases). Trimming shortened V by 5 bases and J by 7 bases, and 9 bases separated the two germline ends. Germline values: CDR1 LGHDT, CDR2 YNNKEL (reference sequence). The CDR3 spans 13 residues. The CDR3, as DNA: TGTGCCAGCAGCTCCCGACAGAATTCACCCCTCCACTTT. Translated: CASSSRQNSPLHF.

The chain combines TRBV30 with TRBJ1-5; 9 bases match TRBD1. Germline CDR1 is GTSNPN and CDR2 is SVGIG (reference sequence). V shed 3 bases and J 1 base; nucleotides not matched to a gene: 4. The CDR3 is 15 amino acids. As DNA, the CDR3 is TGTGCCTGGAGCCGACAGGGGGGGAGCAATCAGCCCCAGCATTTT. This gives the protein CAWSRQGGSNQPQHF.

This chain uses TRBV19 with TRBJ1-1; 9 bases agree with TRBD1. Germline V gives CDR1 LNHDA, CDR2 SQIVND (reference sequence). This CDR3 is built from 15 residues. The V segment lost 5 bases and the J segment 2 bases; nucleotides outside the gene matches: 6. The CDR3, as DNA: TGTGCCAGTAGTCCGAGGGACAGGGCCAACACTGAAGCTTTCTTT. Translated: CASSPRDRANTEAFF.

This clone was seen more than once but under ten times. The rearrangement uses TRBV11-2 and TRBJ2-5; D perhaps matches TRBD2 (6 bases). The germline CDR1 and CDR2 sequences are SGHAT and FQNNGV. V was trimmed by 5 bases and J by 5 bases, leaving 15 bases between them. The CDR3 runs to 14 residues. The CDR3 protein is CASSPREMRETQYF. In nucleotides, the CDR3 is TGTGCCAGCAGCCCCCGGGAGATGAGGGAGACCCAGTACTTC.